These 23 T cell receptor beta chains share one sample of origin, sequenced in a study of shared clonotypes between healthy human individuals. Clones were read by immunoSEQ multiplex PCR, and TCRdb kept only the in-frame ones, dropping some. The sample records roughly 520,000 clones, approximately 94% being singletons. Specimen: naive CD4+ T cells sorted from blood. The sample's subset: CD45RA+ positively selected. These receptors were obtained from a woman aged 25 to 39 in good health.

The chain links TRBV4-1 to TRBJ1-4; 7 bases fit TRBD1. Looked up from germline, CDR1 is MGHRA and CDR2 is YSYEKL. Trimming removed 2 bases from V and 9 bases from J; junction bases left unmatched: 12. The CDR3 contains 16 residues. CDR3 DNA: TGCGCCAGCAGCCAAAGTAGGGGACAGAAATTTCAAAAACTGTTTTTT. This sequence encodes CASSQSRGQKFQKLFF.

The chain combines TRBV6-5 with TRBJ2-7; D gene unclear. This CDR3 has 12 amino acids. The V end lost 0 bases, the J end lost 10 bases, and 10 bases lay between the germline ends. The germline CDR1 and CDR2 sequences are MNHEY and SVGAGI. As DNA, the CDR3 is TGTGCCAGCAGTTACTCGACGGGCGAACAGTACTTC. The encoded protein is CASSYSTGEQYF.

The V call is TRBV28, the J call TRBJ1-5; maybe TRBD1 (5 bases). Trimming left V 5 bases short and J 8 bases short, with 16 bases between. Germline V gene sequence: CDR1 MDHEN, CDR2 SYDVKM. The CDR3 is 14 residues long. DNA of the CDR3: TGTGCCAGCAGTCTCATGAGGGACCGTAAGCCCCAGCATTTT. It specifies CASSLMRDRKPQHF.

The chain carries TRBV28 and TRBJ2-2; D call uncertain. Germline V gene data show CDR1 as MDHEN and CDR2 as SYDVKM. V dropped 3 bases and J dropped 6 bases, with 11 bases sitting between them. The CDR3 loop spans 14 amino acids. The CDR3: CASSFARVPGELFF. The DNA for the CDR3 is TGTGCCAGCAGTTTTGCTAGGGTTCCCGGGGAGCTGTTTTTT.

The chain is built from TRBV28 and TRBJ1-2, with TRBD1 matching 9 bases. J lost 1 base, V lost 6 bases, and 9 bases had no gene match. The germline gives CDR1 MDHEN, CDR2 SYDVKM. The CDR3 is made up of 16 amino acids. The chain's CDR3 is CASSKIGTGSNYGYTF. The CDR3 DNA follows: TGTGCCAGCAGCAAGATAGGGACAGGGAGTAACTATGGCTACACCTTC.

The genes are TRBV25-1 and TRBJ2-5; D gene uncertain. V was pared by 3 bases and J by 0 bases, with 5 bases between. The CDR3 has 13 amino acids. The V gene's germline CDR1 is MGHDK and CDR2 SYGVNS. This CDR3 is CASSETYQETQYF. The CDR3 nucleotides are TGTGCCAGCAGTGAGACGTACCAAGAGACCCAGTACTTC. The whole variable domain, remainder taken from reference TRBV25-1 and TRBJ2-5, is EADIYQTPRYLVIGTGKKITLECSQTMGHDKMYWYQQDPGMELHLIHYSYGVNSTEKGDLSSESTVSRIRTEHFPLTLESARPSHTSQYLCASSETYQETQYFGPGTRLLVL.

The CDR3 loop is CASSSYGGESPGLAGLTYEQYF. The CDR3 coding sequence is TGTGCCAGCAGTTCCTATGGGGGGGAGAGCCCAGGACTAGCGGGGCTAACCTACGAGCAGTACTTC. This rearrangement joins TRBV28 to TRBJ2-7; 12 bases are a match to TRBD2. The CDR3 extends over 22 amino acids. J gave up 2 bases and V 4 bases, and 24 bases lay outside the gene matches. Germline V gives CDR1 MDHEN, CDR2 SYDVKM.

This chain connects TRBV6-1 to TRBJ1-1; tentative D call: TRBD1 (5 bases). CDR3 size: 14 residues. The V end lost 6 bases, the J end lost 5 bases, and 16 bases lay between the germline ends. CDR1 is MNHNS and CDR2 is SASEGT in the germline V gene. The CDR3 DNA is TGTGCCAGCAGAGGGGACGGGGGGTTGACTGAAGCTTTCTTT. Translated, it gives CASRGDGGLTEAFF.

The chain uses TRBV28 and TRBJ2-7, with 10 bases that match TRBD2. The germline V gene encodes CDR1 MDHEN and CDR2 SYDVKM. The CDR3 is 15 residues long. With 3 bases clipped from V and 4 bases from J, the junction kept 6 bases outside the gene matches. In DNA, the CDR3 is TGTGCCAGCAGTTTCCTACCGACTAGCGGGTACGAGCAGTACTTC. Residues: CASSFLPTSGYEQYF.

The rearrangement joins TRBV19 to TRBJ1-1; the D gene is possibly TRBD1 (6 bases). This CDR3 has 14 amino acids. Trimming cost V 6 bases and J 1 base, with 12 bases left between them. CDR1 and CDR2 from the germline V gene are LNHDA and SQIVND (reference sequence). CDR3 sequence reads: CASRRGQQNTEAFF. Here the CDR3 DNA reads TGTGCCAGTAGGCGAGGACAGCAGAACACTGAAGCTTTCTTT.

V gene TRBV4-1 combines with J gene TRBJ1-5; unclear D gene. Trimming left V 4 bases short and J 7 bases short, with 17 bases between. CDR1 is MGHRA and CDR2 is YSYEKL in the germline V gene. The CDR3 has 15 residues. The CDR3 here is CASSPGQITHQPQHF. The CDR3 coding sequence is TGCGCCAGCAGCCCAGGCCAGATAACCCACCAGCCCCAGCATTTT.

The J gene is TRBJ2-7, the V gene TRBV29-1; D gene ambiguous. This CDR3 has 15 residues. Trimming removed 4 bases from V and 0 bases from J, with 16 bases in between. Germline V gene sequence: CDR1 SQVTM, CDR2 ANQGSEA. The CDR3 loop reads CSVALRQFSSYEQYF. Here the CDR3 DNA reads TGCAGCGTTGCTCTGCGGCAGTTCAGCTCCTACGAGCAGTACTTC.

The rearrangement links TRBV28 to TRBJ1-5; no reliable D call. The CDR3 covers 14 residues. Germline values: CDR1 MDHEN, CDR2 SYDVKM. V was shortened by 2 bases and J by 7 bases, with 12 bases between the two germline ends. The CDR3 region has the DNA TGTGCCAGCAGTTTAGTCGAGATGGGCCAGCCCCAGCATTTT. Its translation: CASSLVEMGQPQHF.

The gene calls are TRBV7-2 and TRBJ2-5, with 8 bases fitting TRBD2. Trimming removed 5 bases from V and 5 bases from J; junction bases left unmatched: 10. Germline V gene data show CDR1 as SGHTA and CDR2 as FQGNSA. The CDR3 contains 15 residues. CDR3 nucleotides: TGTGCCAGCAGCCCTGGCCCAAGCGGGAGCGAGACCCAGTACTTC. This codes for CASSPGPSGSETQYF.

This sequence joins TRBV5-1 and TRBJ2-1, with D unclear. CDR3 length equals 16 residues. The germline V and J ends were trimmed by 6 bases and 2 bases, with 18 bases remaining between them. The germline CDR1 and CDR2 sequences are SGHRS and YFSETQ. The CDR3 coding sequence is TGCGCCAGCAAACCCCGGGCGGAAACCACCTACAATGAGCAGTTCTTC. Its protein is CASKPRAETTYNEQFF.

The rearrangement joins TRBV5-4 to TRBJ2-3, with unresolved D. Germline CDR1 SGHNT, CDR2 YYREEE (reference sequence). The CDR3 consists of 15 residues. Trimming left V 0 bases short and J 3 bases short, with 11 bases between. This CDR3 reads CASSLEPERTDTQYF. The CDR3 region has the DNA TGTGCCAGCAGCTTGGAGCCGGAGAGAACAGATACGCAGTATTTT.

The chain links TRBV5-6 to TRBJ2-7; 9 positions match TRBD1. This CDR3 has 12 amino acids. Looked up from germline, CDR1 is SGHDT and CDR2 is YYEEEE. After removal of 3 bases from V and 5 bases from J, the junction contained 0 bases not matched to a gene. The CDR3 loop reads CASSWDRDEQYF. The CDR3 DNA reads as TGTGCCAGCAGCTGGGACAGGGACGAGCAGTACTTC.

This sequence joins TRBV6-1 and TRBJ2-2; a weak D match, TRBD2 (6 bases). The germline V gene has CDR1 MNHNS and CDR2 SASEGT. V was clipped by 6 bases and J by 3 bases, with 11 bases between them. The CDR3 contains 14 residues. The CDR3 loop is CASRDVADTGELFF. The CDR3 nucleotides are TGTGCCAGCAGAGACGTAGCGGACACCGGGGAGCTGTTTTTT.

The chain carries TRBV7-9 and TRBJ2-7; TRBD2 agrees at 9 bases. CDR3 length: 17 residues. Germline CDR1 reads SEHNR; CDR2 reads FQNEAQ (reference sequence). V lost 5 bases and J lost 4; bases outside the gene matches: 15. CDR3: CASSPRGVSGSGYEQYF. Here the CDR3 DNA reads TGTGCCAGCAGCCCCCGAGGGGTTAGCGGGAGTGGATACGAGCAGTACTTC. The full variable domain, completed using reference TRBV7-9 and TRBJ2-7, is DTGVSQNPRHKITKRGQNVTFRCDPISEHNRLYWYRQTLGQGPEFLTYFQNEAQLEKSRLLSDRFSAERPKGSFSTLEIQRTEQGDSAMYLCASSPRGVSGSGYEQYFGPGTRLTVT.

The V call is TRBV29-1, the J call TRBJ2-7; maybe TRBD1 (6 bases). This CDR3 comprises 14 residues. Trimming stripped 2 bases from V and 4 bases from J, with 15 bases between. CDR1 is SQVTM and CDR2 is ANQGSEA in the germline V gene. Here the CDR3 reads CSVEMTGLGYEQYF. The CDR3 DNA follows: TGCAGCGTTGAAATGACAGGCTTGGGGTACGAGCAGTACTTC.

This rearrangement joins TRBV28 to TRBJ1-5, with a possible D match to TRBD1 (6 bases). Germline values: CDR1 MDHEN, CDR2 SYDVKM. The CDR3 sequence is 16 residues long. Trimming took 8 bases from V and 0 from J, leaving 17 bases between them. This CDR3 is CASATTGLGSNQPQHF. Written as DNA, the CDR3 is TGTGCCAGCGCTACAACAGGGCTAGGTAGCAATCAGCCCCAGCATTTT.

The rearrangement joins TRBV19 to TRBJ1-5; D unresolved. Germline CDR1 is LNHDA and CDR2 is SQIVND (reference sequence). CDR3 length: 13 residues. V was clipped by 9 bases and J by 2 bases, with 11 bases between them. The CDR3 loop reads CASNGFGNQPQHF. CDR3 nucleotides: TGTGCCAGCAACGGGTTTGGCAATCAGCCCCAGCATTTT.

The V call is TRBV29-1, the J call TRBJ1-4; 7 nucleotides agree with TRBD1. The germline CDR1 and CDR2 sequences are SQVTM and ANQGSEA. V dropped 6 bases and J dropped 8; count of bases not matched to a gene: 15. The CDR3 runs 15 residues. The DNA for the CDR3 is TGCAGCGTCTCCGGGACAGACGAACTTGGGGAAAAACTGTTTTTT. This sequence encodes CSVSGTDELGEKLFF. Full variable domain (rest looked up from reference TRBV29-1 and TRBJ1-4): SAVISQKPSRDICQRGTSLTIQCQVDSQVTMMFWYRQQPGQSLTLIATANQGSEATYESGFVIDKFPISRPNLTFSTLTVSNMSPEDSSIYLCSVSGTDELGEKLFFGSGTQLSVL.